This T cell receptor (beta chain) comes out of a study of T-cell memory formation after mild COVID-19. Researchers used 5'RACE with constant-segment primers to make TCR alpha and TCR beta cDNA libraries that carry sample barcodes and UMIs. TCRdb redid the calling of the 5' RACE reads with MiXCR, one entry per CDR3 protein. Of around 310,000 distinct CDR3 sequences in the sample, 14% are singletons; the top ten hold over 20%. Study-level findings and limits: Day 15 to 85 contracting clones showed balanced CD4/CD8; day 15 to 37 expanders favored CD4+. SARS-CoV-2 specificity was not confirmed for second-wave clones peaking on day 37. Contracting CD4+ clones sat mainly in CM and EM; CD8+ in EMRA.

Per germline, CDR1 SQVTM and CDR2 ANQGSEA. There are 16 residues in the CDR3. V shed 0 bases and J 8 bases; nucleotides not matched to a gene: 8. Turning to this clonotype: As yet, its antigen is unknown.

Material: PBMCs or a T cell subset sorted from them (not recorded which). This rearrangement joins TRBV29-1 to TRBJ2-1, with 12 bases fitting TRBD2. This clonotype was sampled from a man aged 18 to 30 who had mild COVID-19 (a few samples of this study predate the infection). Cell type and time point are not known. CDR3 in amino acids: CSVEDFTSGGPDEQFF. The CDR3 DNA sequence: TGCAGCGTTGAAGATTTTACTAGCGGGGGGCCGGATGAGCAGTTCTTC.